Listed below are T cell receptor beta chains from one sample, sequenced in a study of beta chain features in type 1 diabetes. The table came from immunoSEQ multiplex PCR; TCRdb's copy has only in-frame clones and leaves some out. The sample records 350,000 to 400,000 clones, approximately 16% being singletons. Sequenced sample: naive CD4+ T cells from blood. The receptors come from a woman aged 18-29 years in good health. Each CDR3 is given with its conserved first and last residue. The D gene is left open where the match is weak. Size values are once, few and many counts, or a class for expanded clones, and some rows have none.

few TRBJ2-3 TRBV19 15 TRBD2 CASSPFSGIGDTQYF TGTGCCAGTAGCCCCTTTAGCGGGATAGGAGATACGCAGTATTTT
few TRBJ1-5 TRBV29-1 14 NA CSVRGSDLNQPQHF TGCAGCGTCAGGGGCAGTGATCTCAATCAGCCCCAGCATTTT
NA TRBJ2-1 TRBV10-3 14 NA CAIGGGRFYNEQFF TGTGCCATCGGCGGGGGCCGATTTTACAATGAGCAGTTCTTC
NA TRBJ1-5 TRBV29-1 12 NA CSVARGNQPQHF TGCAGCGTTGCGAGGGGCAATCAGCCCCAGCATTTT
few TRBJ2-6 TRBV20-1 10 NA CSAGTFSLTF TGCAGTGCCGGGACTTTTAGCCTGACTTTC
few TRBJ2-1 TRBV28 15 TRBD2 CASISPGLAYNEQFF TGTGCCAGCATTTCACCGGGACTAGCGTACAATGAGCAGTTCTTC
few TRBJ1-3 TRBV7-3 13 TRBD1 CASSPDRGDTIYF TGTGCCAGCAGCCCGGACAGGGGAGACACCATATATTTT
NA TRBJ2-1 TRBV29-1 15 TRBD2 CSTYSSGTSRNEQFF TGCAGCACGTACTCTAGCGGGACTTCTCGCAATGAGCAGTTCTTC
NA TRBJ2-7 TRBV4-1 17 NA CASSQDPSRADAYEQYF TGCGCCAGCAGCCAAGACCCCTCCAGGGCAGACGCCTACGAGCAGTACTTC
NA TRBJ2-1 TRBV7-2 11 NA CASSLRGEQFF TGTGCCAGCAGCTTGCGAGGTGAGCAGTTCTTC